Shown below are 14 T cell receptor beta chains from a single sample sequenced in a study of blood T cell repertoires in COVID-19 (TCRdb year 2020). Library method: the immunoSEQ multiplex PCR assay. Not all clones reach the TCRdb copy of this immuneACCESS table, which keeps in-frame sequences only. Checked studies attribute under half of the gap to unresolved V genes and leave the rest unexplained. Within this sample are more than 70,000 clones, with around 87% of them counted one time only. The ten largest clones represent 3% of the sample. Sequences were obtained from peripheral blood. The source of these receptors is a woman aged 50 to 65 with active or convalescent COVID-19.

V gene TRBV15 combines with J gene TRBJ1-2, with 9 bases lining up with TRBD1. V lost 7 bases and J lost 8; bases outside the gene matches: 8. Germline CDR1 and CDR2: LNHNV and YYDKDF (reference sequence). CDR3 length: 13 amino acids. CDR3 sequence: CATNRGTGKGYTF. The CDR3 region has the DNA TGTGCCACCAACCGCGGGACAGGGAAGGGCTACACCTTC. The full variable domain, its missing parts supplied by reference TRBV15 and TRBJ1-2, is DAMVIQNPRYQVTQFGKPVTLSCSQTLNHNVMYWYQQKSSQAPKLLFHYYDKDFNNEADTPDNFQSRRPNTSFCFLDIRSPGLGDTAMYLCATNRGTGKGYTFGSGTRLTVV.

This chain joins TRBV11-2 and TRBJ2-7; D ambiguous. The CDR3 is 15 residues long. Trimming removed 2 bases at V and 2 bases at J, with 13 bases between. Germline loops: CDR1 SGHAT, CDR2 FQNNGV. CDR3 region: CASSLLPSTTYEQYF. In DNA, the CDR3 is TGTGCCAGCAGCTTATTACCCAGTACCACCTACGAGCAGTACTTC.

The count of this clone is one. This sequence joins TRBV11-3 and TRBJ2-1; 11 nucleotides agree with TRBD1. Germline-derived CDR1 and CDR2 are SGHNT and YENEEA. The V and J ends lost 5 bases and 4 bases, in that order; junction bases with no gene match: 7. CDR3 length: 16 residues. DNA for the CDR3: TGTGCCAGCAGCGTACTGGGGACAGGGGGATACAATGAGCAGTTCTTC. As protein: CASSVLGTGGYNEQFF.

The chain joins TRBV11-2 to TRBJ2-1; 8 bases match TRBD2. V trimming: 0 bases; J trimming: 1 base; junction bases outside the gene matches: 14. CDR1 is SGHAT and CDR2 is FQNNGV in the germline V gene. The CDR3 runs 20 residues. CDR3 region: CASSLDRAGALPISYNEQFF. The CDR3 region has the DNA TGTGCCAGCAGCTTAGATCGAGCGGGGGCCCTTCCGATATCCTACAATGAGCAGTTCTTC.

The chain links TRBV3-1 (or the pseudogene TRBV3-2) to TRBJ1-2; TRBD1 matches at 8 bases. V shed 5 bases and J 5 bases; nucleotides not matched to a gene: 7. The CDR3 loop spans 14 amino acids. Per the germline V gene, CDR1 is LGHDT and CDR2 is YNNKEL (reference sequence). For the CDR3, the DNA is TGTGCCAGCAGCTACGGGACAGGAGTTTATGGCTACACCTTC. This gives the protein CASSYGTGVYGYTF.

The rearrangement links TRBV30 to TRBJ1-6; D is unresolved. V lost 8 bases to trimming and J lost 7 bases, with 15 bases between them. The CDR3 runs 13 residues. Germline V gene lookup returns CDR1 GTSNPN and CDR2 SVGIG (reference sequence). CDR3: CAAQPGGNSPLHF. The DNA for the CDR3 is TGTGCCGCCCAACCCGGAGGCAATTCACCCCTCCACTTT.

This clone was picked up a small number of times. The chain employs TRBV27 and TRBJ1-1; 7 positions match TRBD1. The CDR3 is 15 residues long. Germline V CDR1 and CDR2: MNHEY, SMNVEV (reference sequence). V lost 4 bases to trimming and J lost 1 base; unmatched junction nucleotides: 6. CDR3: CASSYDGQANTEAFF. In DNA, the CDR3 is TGTGCCAGCAGTTACGATGGACAGGCGAACACTGAAGCTTTCTTT.

V and J are TRBV3-1 (or the pseudogene TRBV3-2) and TRBJ1-1; no clear D gene. This CDR3 has 14 residues. V lost 5 bases and J lost 2, with 12 bases in between. Germline V gene lookup returns CDR1 LGHDT and CDR2 YNNKEL (reference sequence). CDR3 sequence reads: CASSWASSNTEAFF. CDR3 DNA: TGTGCCAGCAGCTGGGCCAGTTCTAACACTGAAGCTTTCTTT.

The chain couples TRBV29-1 to TRBJ1-3, with D perhaps matching TRBD1 (5 bases). In germline, CDR1 is SQVTM, CDR2 ANQGSEA. The ends were cut back, 4 bases at V and 4 bases at J, with 8 bases in the middle. The CDR3 totals 12 residues. The CDR3, as DNA: TGCAGCGTTGCACAGGACGGAAACACCATATATTTT. Amino acids: CSVAQDGNTIYF.

This chain uses TRBV7-3 with TRBJ1-2; perhaps TRBD1 as D (6 bases). The CDR3 extends over 13 amino acids. The V gene lost 3 bases and the J gene lost 6 bases, with 11 bases spanning the gap. Looked up from germline, CDR1 is SGHTA and CDR2 is FQGTGA. In nucleotides, the CDR3 is TGTGCCAGCAGCTTCGGGCAGGGGAATGGCTACACCTTC. Its translation: CASSFGQGNGYTF. The full variable domain, its missing parts supplied by reference TRBV7-3 and TRBJ1-2, is GAGVSQTPSNKVTEKGKYVELRCDPISGHTALYWYRQSLGQGPEFLIYFQGTGAADDSGLPNDRFFAVRPEGSVSTLKIQRTERGDSAVYLCASSFGQGNGYTFGSGTRLTVV.

The chain uses TRBV4-1 and TRBJ1-5, with a weak D call TRBD1 (5 bases). V shed 1 base and J shed 0 bases, with 10 bases lying between them. Germline V gives CDR1 MGHRA, CDR2 YSYEKL. CDR3 length: 16 amino acids. CDR3 amino acids: CASSQVPGDSNQPQHF. For the CDR3, the DNA is TGCGCCAGCAGCCAAGTACCGGGGGATAGCAATCAGCCCCAGCATTTT.

Concerning this clone itself: This same CDR3 is encoded by further DNA sequences in the sample. This chain uses TRBV6-6 with TRBJ2-2; D remains unclear. The CDR3 has 14 residues. Looked up from germline, CDR1 is MNHNY and CDR2 is SVGAGI (reference sequence). Trimming stripped 7 bases from V and 0 bases from J, with 9 bases between. This chain's CDR3 is CASMRLTNTGELFF. The CDR3, as DNA: TGTGCCAGCATGAGGCTAACGAACACCGGGGAGCTGTTTTTT.

V and J are TRBV6-5 and TRBJ1-4; D ambiguous. The CDR3 runs to 14 residues. Germline V gene data show CDR1 as MNHEY and CDR2 as SVGAGI. V was shortened by 4 bases and J by 0 bases, with 6 bases between the two germline ends. The DNA of the CDR3 is TGTGCCAGCAGTTTATTTGCAACTAATGAAAAACTGTTTTTT. Translation gives CASSLFATNEKLFF.

The chain is built from TRBV19 and TRBJ1-1, with a tentative D call TRBD1 (6 bases). The CDR3 totals 14 residues. Germline values: CDR1 LNHDA, CDR2 SQIVND (reference sequence). V shed 6 bases and J shed 1 base, with 12 bases lying between them. CDR3 sequence reads: CASSLGQPNTEAFF. DNA for the CDR3: TGTGCCAGTAGCCTTGGACAGCCGAACACTGAAGCTTTCTTT.